The rows below give T cell receptor beta chains drawn from one sample of a study of regulatory T cells in long-lasting Graves disease. One entry per CDR3 protein results from TCRdb running MiXCR on the multiplex PCR reads. There are hundreds of thousands of distinct CDR3 sequences in the sample; roughly 21% occur only once, and around 7% lies in the top ten. Here the sequenced sample was peripheral blood mononuclear cells (PBMCs), taken when the disease was refractory, from a patient treated with antithyroid drugs. These receptors originate from a female donor with Graves disease. Both conserved end residues are part of each CDR3. A D gene is named only where the DNA matches it firmly. A row's size may be missing; if present it is once, few, many or a size class.

DNA,CDR3,J,size,V,D
TGCAGTCCGACGAGGGCAGGGAGCTCCTATAATTCACCCCTCCACTTT,CSPTRAGSSYNSPLHF,TRBJ1-6,.,TRBV20-1,.
TGTGCCAGCAGTTCCCCCGGACTCAATCCCTACGAGCAGTACTTC,CASSSPGLNPYEQYF,TRBJ2-7,many,TRBV27,.
TGTGCCAGCAGCCAGGGTCAGGGATTGAACACTGAAGCTTTCTTT,CASSQGQGLNTEAFF,TRBJ1-1,few,TRBV7-9,.
TGTGCCAGCAGTTACTCAGTCCAGGGGAGGACAGATACGCAGTATTTT,CASSYSVQGRTDTQYF,TRBJ2-3,.,TRBV6-9,.
TGCGCCAGCAGCCAAGTGGACCGGTATTCACCCCTCCACTTT,CASSQVDRYSPLHF,TRBJ1-6,.,TRBV4-1,.
TGTGCCAGCAGTGCCGGGACAGGGCTCGAGCAGTACTTC,CASSAGTGLEQYF,TRBJ2-7,.,TRBV12-3/TRBV12-4,TRBD1
TGCAGTGCTAGAGATTGGGGAGGACTAGCGGGCCCAGGGAGTTACTACAATGAGCAGTTCTTC,CSARDWGGLAGPGSYYNEQFF,TRBJ2-1,many,TRBV20-1,TRBD2
TGTGCCAGCAGTTTACTAGCGGGAGGGCCTAACGAGCAGTACTTC,CASSLLAGGPNEQYF,TRBJ2-7,.,TRBV28,TRBD2
TGCAGCGCAGAGACAGGGACCACTGAAGCTTTCTTT,CSAETGTTEAFF,TRBJ1-1,.,TRBV29-1,TRBD1
TGTGCCAGCAGTTTTGGGACTGCCCACTACGAGCAGTACTTC,CASSFGTAHYEQYF,TRBJ2-7,few,TRBV12-3/TRBV12-4,.
TGCAGCGTCGGCAGGACGGGCTACGAGCAGTACTTC,CSVGRTGYEQYF,TRBJ2-7,many,TRBV29-1,.
TGTGCCAGCAGCTTAGAGGCGGACCGGCGGACCTACGAGCAGTACTTC,CASSLEADRRTYEQYF,TRBJ2-7,.,TRBV7-9,.
TGTGCCAGCAGTGAAAGTCTCTCCTATAATTCACCCCTCCACTTT,CASSESLSYNSPLHF,TRBJ1-6,many,TRBV2,.
TGTGCCAGCAGCTTAGGGGTGTTGGAGACGGCTTTCTTT,CASSLGVLETAFF,TRBJ1-1,many,TRBV7-2,.
TGTGCCACCAGCGCTGGGACTAGCCCCACCTACGAGCAGTACTTC,CATSAGTSPTYEQYF,TRBJ2-7,few,TRBV15,TRBD2
TGCAGCGTGCCCGTGTTCGGACAGAACGGTGAAGCTTTCTTT,CSVPVFGQNGEAFF,TRBJ1-1,once,TRBV29-1,.
TGTGCCAGCAGGAACTTGACAGGGGGAGAGACCCAGTACTTC,CASRNLTGGETQYF,TRBJ2-5,many,TRBV12-3/TRBV12-4,TRBD1
TGTGCCAGCTGGCAGGAGGGGGGAGAAAAACTGTTTTTT,CASWQEGGEKLFF,TRBJ1-4,many,TRBV27,.
TGCGCCAGCAGCTTAACACCCTACACCGGGGAGCTGTTTTTT,CASSLTPYTGELFF,TRBJ2-2,once,TRBV5-1,.
TGTGCCAGCAGCTCCTTAGCGGAACCCAAGGGGACCCAGTACTTC,CASSSLAEPKGTQYF,TRBJ2-5,.,TRBV7-2,.
TGTGCCAGCAGCTCACCAGACAGGGGTGGCTACGAGCAGTACTTC,CASSSPDRGGYEQYF,TRBJ2-7,many,TRBV7-2,TRBD1
TGTGCCAGCAGTTACCGTTATAATGAAGCTTTCTTT,CASSYRYNEAFF,TRBJ1-1,many,TRBV6-2/TRBV6-3,.
TGTGCCATCAGTGAGGGTACCCTTGCCTACGAGCAGTACTTC,CAISEGTLAYEQYF,TRBJ2-7,many,TRBV10-3,.
TGTGCCAGCAGCTTGACTGGTGACAGGGGAGTGGGCACTGAAGCTTTCTTT,CASSLTGDRGVGTEAFF,TRBJ1-1,few,TRBV5-4,TRBD1
TGTGCCAGCAGTCTTTGGCGGACTGAAGCTTTCTTT,CASSLWRTEAFF,TRBJ1-1,many,TRBV11-3,.
TGTGCCAGCAGTTCCTTTGGGGGGCAGGGCTATGGCTACACCTTC,CASSSFGGQGYGYTF,TRBJ1-2,many,TRBV6-2/TRBV6-3,.